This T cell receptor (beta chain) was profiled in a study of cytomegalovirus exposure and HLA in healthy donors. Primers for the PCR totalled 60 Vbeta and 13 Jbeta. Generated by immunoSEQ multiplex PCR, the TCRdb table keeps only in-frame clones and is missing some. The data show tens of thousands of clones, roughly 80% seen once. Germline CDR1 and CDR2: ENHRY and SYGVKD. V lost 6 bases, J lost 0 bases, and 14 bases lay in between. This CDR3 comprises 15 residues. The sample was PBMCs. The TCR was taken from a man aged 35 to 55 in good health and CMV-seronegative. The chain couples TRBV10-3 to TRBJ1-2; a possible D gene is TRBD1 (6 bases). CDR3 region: CAISDTRTANYGYTF. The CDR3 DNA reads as TGTGCCATCAGCGATACCAGGACAGCTAACTATGGCTACACCTTC.